What follows are 11 T cell receptor beta chains derived from one specimen sequenced in a study of blood T cell repertoires in COVID-19. The assay was immunoSEQ multiplex PCR, and TCRdb's table has in-frame clones only and misses some. Of some 300,000 clones in the sample, around 91% were seen once. Sequencing input: peripheral blood. These receptors came from a woman aged 40-49 years with COVID-19, enrolled during active disease.

A word on this clone: Other DNA sequences in the sample encode the same CDR3. The genes are TRBV5-1 and TRBJ2-5; D call uncertain. CDR3 length equals 13 residues. Germline CDR1 reads SGHRS; CDR2 reads YFSETQ. V was shortened by 2 bases and J by 3 bases, with 8 bases between the two germline ends. CDR3 DNA sequence: TGCGCCAGCAGCTTAGGCAGCGAAGAGACCCAGTACTTC. Amino acid sequence: CASSLGSEETQYF.

The chain links TRBV6-1 to TRBJ1-5; no clear D gene. The CDR3 totals 17 residues. V lost 1 base and J 4 bases, leaving 17 bases between the germline ends. Germline lookup yields CDR1 MNHNS and CDR2 SASEGT. CDR3 region: CASSEGAKVQYNQPQHF. CDR3 DNA sequence: TGTGCCAGCAGTGAAGGGGCGAAAGTTCAGTATAATCAGCCCCAGCATTTT.

The chain carries TRBV6-5 and TRBJ1-3; no clear D. The CDR3 is 14 residues long. Trimming stripped 4 bases from V and 4 bases from J, with 11 bases between. Germline values: CDR1 MNHEY, CDR2 SVGAGI. DNA of the CDR3: TGTGCCAGCAGTTCCCCTAGACCGGGAAACACCATATATTTT. This gives the protein CASSSPRPGNTIYF.

The chain has TRBV7-9 and TRBJ2-4; TRBD1 is a possible D gene (6 bases). Germline lookup yields CDR1 SEHNR and CDR2 FQNEAQ (reference sequence). V was pared by 3 bases and J by 0 bases, with 15 bases between. The CDR3 length is 17 residues. The CDR3 here is CASSFDRFILAKNIQYF. CDR3 nucleotide sequence: TGTGCCAGCAGCTTTGACAGGTTTATACTAGCCAAAAACATTCAGTACTTC.

The genes are TRBV7-2 and TRBJ2-3, with TRBD1 as a possible D gene (5 bases). Trimming removed 7 bases at V and 0 bases at J, with 14 bases between. Germline assignment: CDR1 SGHTA and CDR2 FQGNSA. The CDR3 runs 15 residues. The CDR3 nucleotides are TGTGCCAGCACCATTGGGGCATCTAGCACAGATACGCAGTATTTT. The encoded protein is CASTIGASSTDTQYF. Variable domain in full (rest from reference TRBV7-2 and TRBJ2-3): GAGVSQSPSNKVTEKGKDVELRCDPISGHTALYWYRQSLGQGLEFLIYFQGNSAPDKSGLPSDRFSAERTGGSVSTLTIQRTQQEDSAVYLCASTIGASSTDTQYFGPGTRLTVL.

The rearrangement uses TRBV28 and TRBJ1-2; TRBD1 matches 10 bases. The CDR3 covers 16 residues. Germline CDR1 MDHEN, CDR2 SYDVKM. Trimming removed 5 bases from V and 3 bases from J; junction bases left unmatched: 9. The CDR3 sequence is CASSIRQGAIHYGYTF. CDR3 coding DNA: TGTGCCAGCAGTATCCGACAGGGGGCGATCCACTATGGCTACACCTTC.

V and J are TRBV3-1 (or the pseudogene TRBV3-2) and TRBJ2-6, with D possibly TRBD1 on 6 matching bases. Germline V gene sequence: CDR1 LGHDT, CDR2 YNNKEL (reference sequence). Trimming removed 6 bases at V and 2 bases at J, with 20 bases between. This CDR3 spans 18 amino acids. The CDR3, as DNA: TGTGCCAGCAGTCCAAGGCAGGGGAAGGTGACTGGGGCCAACGTCCTGACTTTC. Its protein product is CASSPRQGKVTGANVLTF.

This chain uses TRBV5-1 with TRBJ1-1, with TRBD1 as a possible D gene (6 bases). V was pared by 4 bases and J by 4 bases, with 23 bases between. Looked up from germline, CDR1 is SGHRS and CDR2 is YFSETQ. The CDR3 extends over 17 amino acids. CDR3: CASSEGHHMISPTEAFF. CDR3 nucleotide sequence: TGCGCCAGCAGCGAGGGACACCACATGATATCTCCCACTGAAGCTTTCTTT.

The table lists this clone with a few counts. V is TRBV2 and J is TRBJ1-5, with 7 bases matching TRBD1. J gave up 1 base and V 4 bases, and 1 base lay outside the gene matches. Germline values: CDR1 SNHLY, CDR2 FYNNEI. The CDR3 length is 14 residues. CDR3 in DNA: TGTGCCAGCAGTGCAGGGGGGAGCAATCAGCCCCAGCATTTT. This codes for CASSAGGSNQPQHF.

The chain links TRBV9 to TRBJ2-3; 9 bases fit TRBD2. Losses at the gene ends were 4 bases for V and 2 bases for J; bases not matched to a gene: 11. The germline V gene encodes CDR1 SGDLS and CDR2 YYNGEE. CDR3 length equals 17 residues. CDR3 loop: CASSLRPLAGSTDTQYF. Written as DNA, the CDR3 is TGTGCCAGCAGCCTGAGACCCCTAGCGGGGTCCACAGATACGCAGTATTTT.

This sequence joins TRBV10-3 and TRBJ1-1, with 7 bases identical to TRBD1. The CDR3 runs to 16 residues. Trimming at V came to 0 bases and at J to 5 bases, leaving 9 bases not matched to a gene. The germline gives CDR1 ENHRY, CDR2 SYGVKD. CDR3 region: CAISESTGTIVTEAFF. In DNA form, the CDR3 reads TGTGCCATCAGTGAGTCGACAGGGACCATAGTAACTGAAGCTTTCTTT.